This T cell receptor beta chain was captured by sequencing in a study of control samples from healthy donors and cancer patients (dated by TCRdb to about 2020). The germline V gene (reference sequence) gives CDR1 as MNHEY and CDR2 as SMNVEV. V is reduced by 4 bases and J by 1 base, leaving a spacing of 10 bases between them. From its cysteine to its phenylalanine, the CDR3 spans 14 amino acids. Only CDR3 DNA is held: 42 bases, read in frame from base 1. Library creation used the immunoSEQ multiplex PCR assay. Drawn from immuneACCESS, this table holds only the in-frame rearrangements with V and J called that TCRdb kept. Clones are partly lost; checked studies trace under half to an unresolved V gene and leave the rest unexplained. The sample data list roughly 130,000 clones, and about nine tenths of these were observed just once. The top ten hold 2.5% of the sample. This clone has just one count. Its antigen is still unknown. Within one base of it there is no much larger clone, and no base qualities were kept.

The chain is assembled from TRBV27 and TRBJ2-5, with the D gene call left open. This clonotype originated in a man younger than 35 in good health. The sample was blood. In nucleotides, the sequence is TGTGCCAGCAGTTCGAACAGACGCCAAGAGACCCAGTACTTC. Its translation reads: CASSSNRRQETQYF.